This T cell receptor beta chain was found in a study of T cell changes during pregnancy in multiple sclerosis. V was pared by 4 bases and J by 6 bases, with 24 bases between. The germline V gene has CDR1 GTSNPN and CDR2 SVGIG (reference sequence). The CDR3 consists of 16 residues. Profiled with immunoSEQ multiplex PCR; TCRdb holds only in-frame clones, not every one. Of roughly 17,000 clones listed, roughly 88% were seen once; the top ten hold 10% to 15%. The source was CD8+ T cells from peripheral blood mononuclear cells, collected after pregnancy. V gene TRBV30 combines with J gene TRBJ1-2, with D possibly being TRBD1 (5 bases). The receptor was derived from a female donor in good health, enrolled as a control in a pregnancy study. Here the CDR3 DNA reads TGTGCCTGGACTGCCTACGGGGGGAACCCCTTAAATGGCTACACCTTC. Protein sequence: CAWTAYGGNPLNGYTF.